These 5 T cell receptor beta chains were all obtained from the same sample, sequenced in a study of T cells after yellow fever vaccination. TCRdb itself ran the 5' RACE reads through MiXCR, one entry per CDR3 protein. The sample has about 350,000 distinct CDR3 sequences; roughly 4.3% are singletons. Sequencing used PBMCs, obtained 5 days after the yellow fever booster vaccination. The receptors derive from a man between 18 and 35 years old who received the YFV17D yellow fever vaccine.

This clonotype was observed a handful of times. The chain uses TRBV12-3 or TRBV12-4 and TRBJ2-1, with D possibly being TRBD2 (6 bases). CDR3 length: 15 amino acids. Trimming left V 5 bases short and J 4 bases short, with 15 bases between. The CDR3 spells CASSLRDSIYNEQFF. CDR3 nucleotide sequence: TGTGCCAGCAGTCTCCGGGACTCGATATACAATGAGCAGTTCTTC.

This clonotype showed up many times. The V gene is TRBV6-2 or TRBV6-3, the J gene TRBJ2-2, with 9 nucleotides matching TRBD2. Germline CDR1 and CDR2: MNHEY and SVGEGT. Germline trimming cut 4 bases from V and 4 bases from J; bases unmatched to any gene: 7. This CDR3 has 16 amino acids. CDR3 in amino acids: CASSSVAGASTGELFF. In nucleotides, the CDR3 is TGTGCCAGCAGTTCAGTAGCGGGGGCGAGCACCGGGGAGCTGTTTTTT.

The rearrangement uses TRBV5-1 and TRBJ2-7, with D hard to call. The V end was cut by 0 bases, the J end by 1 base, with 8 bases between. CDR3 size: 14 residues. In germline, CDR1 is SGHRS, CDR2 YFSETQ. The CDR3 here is CASSLVEFSYEQYF. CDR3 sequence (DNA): TGCGCCAGCAGCTTGGTAGAGTTTTCCTACGAGCAGTACTTC.

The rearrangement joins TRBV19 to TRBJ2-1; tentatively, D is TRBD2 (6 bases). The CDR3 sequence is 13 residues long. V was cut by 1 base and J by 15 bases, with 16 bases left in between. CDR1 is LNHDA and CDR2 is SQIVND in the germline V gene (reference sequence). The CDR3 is CASSIGGTEYRFF. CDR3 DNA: TGTGCCAGTAGTATAGGAGGGACTGAGTATCGGTTCTTC.

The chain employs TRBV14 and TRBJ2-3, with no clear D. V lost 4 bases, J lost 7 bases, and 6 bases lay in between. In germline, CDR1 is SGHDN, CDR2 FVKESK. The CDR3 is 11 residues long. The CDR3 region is CASSRLYTQYF. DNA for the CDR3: TGTGCCAGCAGCCGACTTTATACGCAGTATTTT.